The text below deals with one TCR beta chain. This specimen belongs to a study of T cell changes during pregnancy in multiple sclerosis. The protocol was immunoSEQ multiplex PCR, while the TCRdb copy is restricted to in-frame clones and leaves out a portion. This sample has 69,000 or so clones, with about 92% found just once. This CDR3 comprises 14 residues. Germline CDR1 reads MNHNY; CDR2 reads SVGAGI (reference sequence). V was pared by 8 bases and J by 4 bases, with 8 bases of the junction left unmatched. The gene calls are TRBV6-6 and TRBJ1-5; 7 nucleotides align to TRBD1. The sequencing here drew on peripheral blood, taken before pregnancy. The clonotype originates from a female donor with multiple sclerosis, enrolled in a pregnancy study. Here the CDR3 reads CASETGRLNQPQHF. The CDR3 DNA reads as TGTGCCAGCGAGACAGGGAGACTAAATCAGCCCCAGCATTTT.